This T cell receptor beta chain was sequenced during a study of blood T cell repertoires in COVID-19 (TCRdb year 2020). Concerning the study at large: Samples covering the acute and convalescent phases of COVID-19 were provided by collaborators in the United States, Italy and Spain. The prospective study material was composed of cDNA or gDNA derived from T cells, B-cell-depleted T cells, or PBMCs. Deeply sampled blood TCRbeta repertoires from subjects exposed to, actively infected with, or recovered from COVID-19 were included in the dataset. A freely available public database, intended as a resource for researchers studying the immune response to SARS-CoV-2, is where the repertoires were released. The samples were drawn from the first 160 participants of the ongoing ImmuneRACE study and from 1,254 subjects provided by 6 global collaborators. Sample metadata almost always included a de-identified subject ID, COVID-19 status, age in years and sex. Where HLA class I and class II types were available, the types were taken from metadata supplied by the sample provider, not from assay-based typing.

What the work shows at the level of the full study, not this receptor alone: Clinical and demographic metadata were provided uncurated, with the amount varying by source and participant.

CDR1 and CDR2, per the germline V gene, are MNHEY and SVGAGI. Deletion took 2 bases off V and 5 bases off J, with a span of 12 bases between the germline ends. Spanning cysteine to phenylalanine, the CDR3 consists of 14 amino acids. CDR3 DNA is the only sequence kept; it has 42 bases, read in frame from the first base. TCRbeta CDR3 regions were amplified from genomic DNA using the immunoSEQ Assay, a bias-controlled multiplex PCR. On the study's bioinformatics: Nucleated cell counts per sample were estimated from amplification of reference gene primers within the assay. Sequence reads were collapsed and filtered to measure the absolute abundance of every unique TCRbeta CDR3 rearrangement. For each sample, productive Simpson clonality was calculated as the square root of Simpson's diversity index across productive rearrangements. The immuneACCESS repertoire file appears here via TCRdb, limited to in-frame rearrangements. These files lack a portion of the clones; in checked studies, under half of the deficit traces to unresolved V genes, and the cause of the others is not known. V and J calls and clone size are given by that table; D and trimming were obtained from the DNA. The table for this sample lists fewer than 250,000 clones; about 86% of them were counted only once. Approximately 7.4% of the sample is held by the ten biggest clonotypes.

Concerning this clone itself: No cognate antigen has been identified for it. The record has no base qualities; no much larger clone is one base away.

Whole blood was collected in K2EDTA tubes by collaborating institutions according to the institutions' own protocols. For TCRbeta analysis, collaborators shipped samples in one of three forms: frozen whole blood, isolated PBMCs, or DNA extracted from either of those sample types. The origin of this receptor is a woman in her forties or fifties with acute or convalescent COVID-19. The rearranged chain carries TRBV6-5 and TRBJ1-1; TRBD1 is a possible D gene, resting on 5 matching bases. The sample consisted of peripheral blood. The nucleotide sequence reads TGTGCCAGCAGTTACCGTGGGGGAGGAACTGAAGCTTTCTTT. This translates into CASSYRGGGTEAFF.